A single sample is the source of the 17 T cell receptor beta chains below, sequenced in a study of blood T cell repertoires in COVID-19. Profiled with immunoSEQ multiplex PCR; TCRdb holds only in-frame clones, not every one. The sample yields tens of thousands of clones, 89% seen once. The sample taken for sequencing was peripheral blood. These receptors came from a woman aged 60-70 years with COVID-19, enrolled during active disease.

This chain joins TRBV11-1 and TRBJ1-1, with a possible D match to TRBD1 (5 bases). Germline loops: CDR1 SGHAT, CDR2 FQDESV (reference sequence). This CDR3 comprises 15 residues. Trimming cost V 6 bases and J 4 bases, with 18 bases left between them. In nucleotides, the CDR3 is TGTGCCAGCAGTCGGTTTGGGGGGGGAACCACTGAAGCTTTCTTT. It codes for CASSRFGGGTTEAFF.

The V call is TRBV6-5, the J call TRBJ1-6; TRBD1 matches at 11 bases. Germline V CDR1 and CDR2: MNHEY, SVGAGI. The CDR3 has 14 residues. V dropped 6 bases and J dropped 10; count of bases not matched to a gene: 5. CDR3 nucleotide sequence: TGTGCCAGCAGCTCCGGGACAGGGGGATCACCCCTCCACTTT. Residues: CASSSGTGGSPLHF.

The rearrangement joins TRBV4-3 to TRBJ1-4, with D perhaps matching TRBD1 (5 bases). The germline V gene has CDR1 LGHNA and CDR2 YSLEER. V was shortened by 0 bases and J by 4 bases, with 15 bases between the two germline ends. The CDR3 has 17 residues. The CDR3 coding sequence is TGCGCCAGCAGCCAAGATGCGGGTTACGGGGGTAATGAAAAACTGTTTTTT. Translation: CASSQDAGYGGNEKLFF.

CDR3 DNA sequence: TGTGCCAGTAGTCCAGGGGTTAGCTACGAGCAGTACTTC. Translation: CASSPGVSYEQYF. The chain combines TRBV19 with TRBJ2-7, with a tentative D call TRBD1 (6 bases). Trimming took off 5 bases at V and 3 bases at J, with 11 bases between the two ends. CDR1 and CDR2 from the germline V gene are LNHDA and SQIVND (reference sequence). The CDR3 contains 13 residues.

Here the CDR3 DNA reads TGTGCCAGCAGTTACTCAGGGACTAGTCGGAGCATTCAGTACTTC. Encoded protein: CASSYSGTSRSIQYF. The chain is built from TRBV6-5 and TRBJ2-4, with 8 bases lining up with TRBD2. The V segment lost 0 bases and the J segment 9 bases; nucleotides outside the gene matches: 7. The CDR3 loop spans 15 amino acids. Germline V gene lookup returns CDR1 MNHEY and CDR2 SVGAGI.

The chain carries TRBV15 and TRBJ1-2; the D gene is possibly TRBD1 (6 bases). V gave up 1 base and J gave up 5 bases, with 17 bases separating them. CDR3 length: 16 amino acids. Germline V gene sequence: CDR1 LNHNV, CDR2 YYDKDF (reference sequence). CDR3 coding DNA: TGTGCCACCAGCAGAGGAGGCACAGGGTTGGGGTATGGCTACACCTTC. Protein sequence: CATSRGGTGLGYGYTF.

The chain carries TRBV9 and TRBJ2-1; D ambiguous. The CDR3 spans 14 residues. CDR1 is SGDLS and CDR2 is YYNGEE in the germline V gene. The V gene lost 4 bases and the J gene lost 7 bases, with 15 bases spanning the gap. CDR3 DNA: TGTGCCAGCAGCCCCACGATTGTCGGGAATGAGCAGTTCTTC. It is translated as CASSPTIVGNEQFF.

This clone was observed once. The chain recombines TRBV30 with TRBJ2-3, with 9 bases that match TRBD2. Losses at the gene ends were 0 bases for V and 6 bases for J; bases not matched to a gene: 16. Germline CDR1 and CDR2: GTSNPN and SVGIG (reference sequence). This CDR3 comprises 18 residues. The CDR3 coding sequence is TGTGCCTGGAGTGTACAGGGCGGGGGGGCCCTCGCCTTCGATACGCAGTATTTT. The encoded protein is CAWSVQGGGALAFDTQYF.

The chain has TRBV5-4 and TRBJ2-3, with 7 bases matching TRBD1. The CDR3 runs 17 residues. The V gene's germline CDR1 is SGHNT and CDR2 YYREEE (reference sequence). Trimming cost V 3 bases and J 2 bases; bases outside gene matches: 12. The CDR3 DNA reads TGTGCCAGCAGCTCACCGGACAGGCCCTTTAACACAGATACGCAGTATTTT. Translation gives CASSSPDRPFNTDTQYF.

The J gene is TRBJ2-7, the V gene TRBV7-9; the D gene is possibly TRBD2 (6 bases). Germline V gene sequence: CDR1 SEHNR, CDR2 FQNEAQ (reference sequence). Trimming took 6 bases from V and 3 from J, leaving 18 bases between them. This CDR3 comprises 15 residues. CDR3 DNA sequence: TGTGCCAGCAGTCTCGGCGGGACCCAAAACTACGAGCAGTACTTC. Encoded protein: CASSLGGTQNYEQYF.

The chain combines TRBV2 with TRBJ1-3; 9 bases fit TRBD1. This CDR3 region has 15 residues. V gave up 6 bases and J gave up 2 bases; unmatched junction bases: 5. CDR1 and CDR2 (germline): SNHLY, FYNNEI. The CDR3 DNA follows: TGTGCCAGCAGGATAAGACAGGGGGCTGGAAACACCATATATTTT. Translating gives CASRIRQGAGNTIYF.

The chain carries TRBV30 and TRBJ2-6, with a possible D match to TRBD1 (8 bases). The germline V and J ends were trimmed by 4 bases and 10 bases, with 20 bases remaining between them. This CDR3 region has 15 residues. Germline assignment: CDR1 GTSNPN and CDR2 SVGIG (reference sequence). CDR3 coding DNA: TGTGCCTGGAACCCCCTACCACAGGGGGGGAACGTCCTGACTTTC. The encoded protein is CAWNPLPQGGNVLTF. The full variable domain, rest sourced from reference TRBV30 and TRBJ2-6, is SQTIHQWPATLVQPVGSPLSLECTVEGTSNPNLYWYRQAAGRGLQLLFYSVGIGQISSEVPQNLSASRPQDRQFILSSKKLLLSDSGFYLCAWNPLPQGGNVLTFGAGSRLTVL.

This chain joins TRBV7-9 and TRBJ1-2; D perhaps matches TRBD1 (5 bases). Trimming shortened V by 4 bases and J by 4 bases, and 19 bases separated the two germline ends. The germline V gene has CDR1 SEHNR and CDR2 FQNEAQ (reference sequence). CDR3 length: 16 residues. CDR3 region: CASSSFRTRVLYGYTF. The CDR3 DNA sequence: TGTGCCAGCAGCTCGTTTAGGACAAGGGTCCTCTATGGCTACACCTTC.

Written as DNA, the CDR3 is TGTGCCAGCAGTTTAGGGACAGGGTATGGAAACACCATATATTTT. Translated, it gives CASSLGTGYGNTIYF. J is TRBJ1-3 and V is TRBV28; 9 bases align to TRBD1. V shed 2 bases, J shed 3 bases, and the junction held 2 bases outside the gene matches. Germline V gene sequence: CDR1 MDHEN, CDR2 SYDVKM. The CDR3 spans 15 residues.

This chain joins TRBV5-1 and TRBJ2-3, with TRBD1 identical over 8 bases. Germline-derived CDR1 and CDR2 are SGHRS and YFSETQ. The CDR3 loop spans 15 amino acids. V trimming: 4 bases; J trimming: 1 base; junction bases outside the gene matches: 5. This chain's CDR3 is CASSTVGQGTDTQYF. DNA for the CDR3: TGCGCCAGCAGCACTGTGGGACAGGGCACAGATACGCAGTATTTT.

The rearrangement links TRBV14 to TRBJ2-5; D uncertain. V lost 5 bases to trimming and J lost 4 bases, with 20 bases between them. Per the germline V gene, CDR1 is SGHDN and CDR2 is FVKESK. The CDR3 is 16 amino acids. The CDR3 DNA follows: TGTGCCAGCAGCTCAAAACCCCGGGTCTCGGGAGAGACCCAGTACTTC. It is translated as CASSSKPRVSGETQYF.

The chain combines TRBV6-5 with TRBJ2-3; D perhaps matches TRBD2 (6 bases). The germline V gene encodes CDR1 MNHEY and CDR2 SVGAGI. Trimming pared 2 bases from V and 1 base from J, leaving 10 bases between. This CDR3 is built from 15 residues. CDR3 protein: CASSYTGVRTDTQYF. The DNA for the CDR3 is TGTGCCAGCAGTTACACGGGGGTTCGCACAGATACGCAGTATTTT.